A single sample gave rise to the 4 T cell receptor beta chains below, sequenced in a study of vaccination and CD4 T cells after COVID-19. The treatment: roughly ten-day PBMC culture with coronavirus spike peptide pools or control peptides (ViraFEST assay). According to the study, CD4+ T cells from the unexposed donor were gathered ahead of the COVID-19 pandemic (2011-2018). The antigens these receptors bind are not known. Cultured CD4+ T-cell DNA underwent Oncomine TCR Beta short-read sequencing. MiXCR, run by TCRdb on the PCR reads, gives a single entry per CDR3 protein. The data contain approximately 6,000 distinct CDR3 sequences, around 42% of them singletons. The material sequenced was CD4+ T cells from blood, cultured in vitro. Every receptor here comes from a human donor in good health.

This chain uses TRBV10-2 with TRBJ2-3, with 7 bases identical to TRBD1. This CDR3 has 13 amino acids. V trimming: 6 bases; J trimming: 6 bases; junction bases outside the gene matches: 6. Looked up from germline, CDR1 is WSHSY and CDR2 is SAAADI. CDR3 coding DNA: TGCGCCAGCAGCGACAGGGATCCGGATACGCAGTATTTT. Translating it yields CASSDRDPDTQYF.

This clonotype was observed a handful of times. The chain carries TRBV7-9 and TRBJ2-7; no reliable D call. The CDR3 loop spans 15 amino acids. CDR1 SEHNR and CDR2 FQNEAQ come from the germline V gene (reference sequence). Trimming stripped 2 bases from V and 4 bases from J, with 15 bases between. The CDR3: CASSLSGLGKYEQYF. The CDR3 coding sequence is TGTGCCAGCAGCTTATCGGGCCTTGGTAAATACGAGCAGTACTTC. The full variable domain, rest sourced from reference TRBV7-9 and TRBJ2-7, is DTGVSQNPRHKITKRGQNVTFRCDPISEHNRLYWYRQTLGQGPEFLTYFQNEAQLEKSRLLSDRFSAERPKGSFSTLEIQRTEQGDSAMYLCASSLSGLGKYEQYFGPGTRLTVT.

The CDR3 DNA sequence: TGCGCCAGCAGTGAGTCGATCCAGACTGGGGAGACCCAGTACTTC. It specifies CASSESIQTGETQYF. J is TRBJ2-5 and V is TRBV10-1; D gene ambiguous. V lost 0 bases and J lost 5, with 13 bases in between. CDR1 is WNHNN, CDR2 SYGVQD, per germline (reference sequence). This CDR3 has 15 amino acids.

The table lists this clonotype with a few counts. V is TRBV12-3 or TRBV12-4 and J is TRBJ1-6; D unclear. V was cut by 3 bases and J by 10 bases, with 10 bases left in between. The CDR3 consists of 13 residues. CDR3 DNA: TGTGCCAGCAGTTTTTATGGGAACTCACCCCTCCACTTT. As protein: CASSFYGNSPLHF.